The clone carrying this T cell receptor beta chain showed up just a few times. The PCR used 60 Vbeta and 13 Jbeta primers. Profiled with immunoSEQ multiplex PCR; TCRdb holds only in-frame clones, not every one. The sample records roughly 120,000 clones, approximately 81% being singletons. The source of the sample is a study of cytomegalovirus exposure and HLA in healthy donors. CDR1 is SGHNT, CDR2 YENEEA, per germline. The V and J ends lost 4 bases and 4 bases, in that order; junction bases with no gene match: 8. The CDR3 contains 15 residues. The chain couples TRBV11-3 to TRBJ2-3; 7 bases align to TRBD1. The sample comprised PBMCs. This TCR was recovered from a man aged 18 to 30 in good health and CMV-seronegative. CDR3 region: CASSYRQGSSDTQYF. In nucleotides, the CDR3 is TGTGCCAGCAGCTACCGACAGGGTTCCTCAGATACGCAGTATTTT.